The text below deals with one TCR beta chain. Its antigen is still unknown. Only one heparinised blood draw was taken per donor, and its volume averaged about 120 mL. Based on CD45RO/CCR7/CD25/CD127/CD95/CD27, CD4+ regulatory, stem cell-like memory, naive and central memory cells were sorted. The data belong to a study of beta chain features in type 1 diabetes. The overall study: Examination covered fewer than 110 million sorted cells spanning all samples. Findings of the study overall: More deletions and fewer insertions at VDJ junctions were seen in type 1 diabetes patients.

Every isolated RNA sample was fully reverse transcribed, so sequencing captured expressed TCRB transcripts. The protocol was immunoSEQ multiplex PCR, while the TCRdb copy is restricted to in-frame clones and leaves out a portion. The repertoire holds about 410,000 clones, more than 11% seen once, with around 0.035% in the top ten. Trimming shortened V by 7 bases and J by 3 bases, and 11 bases separated the two germline ends. The length of the CDR3 is 13 residues. Germline loops: CDR1 ENHRY, CDR2 SYGVKD. The source material was naive CD4+ T cells from blood. The chain is built from TRBV10-3 and TRBJ2-3, with TRBD2 as a possible D gene (5 bases). This TCR was recovered from a man under 40 in good health. CDR3 nucleotides: TGTGCCATCACCGGGATTGAAACAGATACGCAGTATTTT. Translating it yields CAITGIETDTQYF.